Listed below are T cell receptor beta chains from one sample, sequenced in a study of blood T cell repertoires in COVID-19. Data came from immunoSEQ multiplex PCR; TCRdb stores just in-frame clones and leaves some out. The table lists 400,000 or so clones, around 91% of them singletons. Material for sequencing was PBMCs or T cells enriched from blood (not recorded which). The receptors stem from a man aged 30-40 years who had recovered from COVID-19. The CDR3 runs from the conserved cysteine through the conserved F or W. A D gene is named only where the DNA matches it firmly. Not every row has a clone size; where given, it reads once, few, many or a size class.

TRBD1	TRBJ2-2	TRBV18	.	TGTGCCAGCAAACCGGGACAGGGGGCCGGGGAGCTGTTTTTT	CASKPGQGAGELFF
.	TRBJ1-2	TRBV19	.	TGTGCCAGTAGTATAGATAGCAGTCGATATGGCTACACCTTC	CASSIDSSRYGYTF
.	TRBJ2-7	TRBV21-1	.	TGTGCCAGCCAGGGACAGGGGACCCACGAGCAGTACTTC	CASQGQGTHEQYF
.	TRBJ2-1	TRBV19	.	TGTGCCAGTAGTATGTCCAGTCCGAATGAGCAGTTCTTC	CASSMSSPNEQFF
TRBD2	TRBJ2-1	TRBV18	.	TGTGCCAGCTCACCACCGGTGGGACTAGCGGGATACAATGAGCAGTTCTTC	CASSPPVGLAGYNEQFF
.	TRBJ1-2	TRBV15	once	TGTGCCACCAGCAGAGATCGGGGGGCCGGCTATGGCTACACCTTC	CATSRDRGAGYGYTF
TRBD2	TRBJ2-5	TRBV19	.	TGTGCCAGTAGTACTAGCGGGATAAGCACGTTTCAAGAGACCCAGTACTTC	CASSTSGISTFQETQYF
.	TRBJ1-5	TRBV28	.	TGTGCCAGCACCAGGAGGGCGGGCCTTGATCAGCCCCAGCATTTT	CASTRRAGLDQPQHF
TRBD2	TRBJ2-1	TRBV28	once	TGTGCCAGCAGTCCCCCGGGACTAGCATACAATGAGCAGTTCTTC	CASSPPGLAYNEQFF
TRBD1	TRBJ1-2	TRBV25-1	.	TGTGCCAGCAGCCTGAACAGGGGACTCGGCTACACCTTC	CASSLNRGLGYTF
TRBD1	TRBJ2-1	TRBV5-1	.	TGCGCCAGCAGCTTTAGGGGACAGTCCTACAATGAGCAGTTCTTC	CASSFRGQSYNEQFF
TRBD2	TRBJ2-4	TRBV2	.	TGTGCCAGCAGTGAACTAGCGGGATTCGGTCAGTACTTC	CASSELAGFGQYF
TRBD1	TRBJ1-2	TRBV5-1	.	TGCGCCAGCAGCTTGGCCGCCACAGGGGGGGATGGCTACACCTTC	CASSLAATGGDGYTF
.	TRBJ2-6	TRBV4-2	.	TGTGCCAGCAGCCAAGTTTCCGGGATCCCCTCTGGGGCCAACGTCCTGACTTTC	CASSQVSGIPSGANVLTF
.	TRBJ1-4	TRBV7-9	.	TGTGCCAGCAGCGTCGTAGCTAGTCGGGAAACTGTGTTTTTT	CASSVVASRETVFF
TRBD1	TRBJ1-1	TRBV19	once	TGTGCCAGTAGTACGACAGGGGGGGACACTGAAGCTTTCTTT	CASSTTGGDTEAFF
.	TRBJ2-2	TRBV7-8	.	TGTGCCAGCAGCTTAGTTCCTACTAACACCGGGGAGCTGTTTTTT	CASSLVPTNTGELFF
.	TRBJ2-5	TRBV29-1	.	TGCAGCGTTGTGCGGGAACAAGAGACCCAGTACTTC	CSVVREQETQYF
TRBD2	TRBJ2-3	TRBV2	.	TGTGCCAGCCTTCCGCTTAGCGGGGGCACAGATACGCAGTATTTT	CASLPLSGGTDTQYF
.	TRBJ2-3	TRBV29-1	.	TGCAGCGTTGAGAGGGCCATCACAGATACGCAGTATTTT	CSVERAITDTQYF
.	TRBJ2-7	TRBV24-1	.	TGTGCCACCAGTGTAAGTCAGGGAAGCGAGCAGTACTTC	CATSVSQGSEQYF
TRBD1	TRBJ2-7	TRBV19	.	TGTGCCAGTAGTATTGAGGACAGGGGCCCATACGAGCAGTACTTC	CASSIEDRGPYEQYF
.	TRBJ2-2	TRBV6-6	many	TGTGCCAGCAGTTACTCGCCGGGAGTAAACACCGGGGAGCTGTTTTTT	CASSYSPGVNTGELFF
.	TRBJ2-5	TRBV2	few	TGTGCCAGCAGCGTCCAAGAGACCCAGTACTTC	CASSVQETQYF
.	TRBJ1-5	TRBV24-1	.	TGTGCCACCAGTGATCGCGGGACGGCTACGGATAGCAATCAGCCCCAGCATTTT	CATSDRGTATDSNQPQHF
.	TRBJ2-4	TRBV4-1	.	TGCGCCAGCAGCCAGAAATTAACGCGGAGGGCCAAAAACATTCAGTACTTC	CASSQKLTRRAKNIQYF
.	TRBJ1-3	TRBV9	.	TGTGCCAGCACCCTGGGGCAGTCTTCTCCGGTAAACACCATATATTTT	CASTLGQSSPVNTIYF
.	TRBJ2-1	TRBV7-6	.	TGTGCCAGCAGCCCAAGCGCGGGTCGTGAGCAGTTCTTC	CASSPSAGREQFF
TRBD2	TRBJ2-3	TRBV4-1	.	TGCGCCAGCAGCCAAGTGGGACTATACACAGATACGCAGTATTTT	CASSQVGLYTDTQYF
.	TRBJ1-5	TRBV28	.	TGTGCCAGCAGTTCACCCGGACAGTACCAGCCCCAGCATTTT	CASSSPGQYQPQHF
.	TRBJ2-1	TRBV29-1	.	TGCAGCGTTGAAGGCCTGGGCCGTGAGCAGTTCTTC	CSVEGLGREQFF
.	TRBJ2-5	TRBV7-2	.	TGTGCCAGCAGCTTCTCAGAGACCCAGTACTTC	CASSFSETQYF
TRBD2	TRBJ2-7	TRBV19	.	TGTGCCAGTAGTATAGACCCCCGACTAGCGGGAGGGCCGTACGAGCAGTACTTC	CASSIDPRLAGGPYEQYF
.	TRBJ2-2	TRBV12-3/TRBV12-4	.	TGTGCCAGCAGGTACAGGAACACCGGGGAGCTGTTTTTT	CASRYRNTGELFF
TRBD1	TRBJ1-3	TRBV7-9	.	TGTGCCAGCAGCTTGACAGGGACCCCTGGAAACACCATATATTTT	CASSLTGTPGNTIYF
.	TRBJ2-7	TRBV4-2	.	TGTGCCAGCAGCCAAGAGTACAGGGATGTCTACGAGCAGTACTTC	CASSQEYRDVYEQYF
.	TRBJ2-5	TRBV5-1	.	TGCGCCAGCAGCCTCTCGGGAGAGACCCAGTACTTC	CASSLSGETQYF
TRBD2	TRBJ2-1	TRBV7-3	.	TGTGCCAGCAGCTTTTTAGCGGGAGATTTCGGTGAGCAGTTCTTC	CASSFLAGDFGEQFF
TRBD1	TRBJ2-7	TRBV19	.	TGTGCCAGTAGTATAGATGGGACAGGAGGGGTTTACGAGCAGTACTTC	CASSIDGTGGVYEQYF
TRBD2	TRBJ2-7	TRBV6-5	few	TGTGCCAGCAGTTACTCGATAGCGGGAGGGCTATACGAGCAGTACTTC	CASSYSIAGGLYEQYF
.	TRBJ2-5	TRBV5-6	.	TGTGCCAGCAGCTTGGCAGGGTCACAAGAGACCCAGTACTTC	CASSLAGSQETQYF
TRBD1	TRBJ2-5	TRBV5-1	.	TGCGCCAGCAGCTTCGGACAGGGTAGTGTGGAGACCCAGTACTTC	CASSFGQGSVETQYF
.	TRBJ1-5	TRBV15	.	TGTGCCACCAGCAGAGATTGGCGGGAGCAGACAACTCGCTGGGGGAAGTATCAGCCCCAGCATTTT	CATSRDWREQTTRWGKYQPQHF
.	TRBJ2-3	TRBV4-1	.	TGCGCCAGCAGCCAAGATATGTTAGTTGCAGATACGCAGTATTTT	CASSQDMLVADTQYF
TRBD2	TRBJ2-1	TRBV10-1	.	TGCGCCAGCAGTGAGGCTGACTACGGAGCGGGAGGCTACAATGAGCAGTTCTTC	CASSEADYGAGGYNEQFF
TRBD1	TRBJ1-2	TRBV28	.	TGTGCCAGCAGTTTAACAGGGGATCCCTATGGCTACACCTTC	CASSLTGDPYGYTF
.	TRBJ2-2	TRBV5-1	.	TGCGCCAGCAGCTTGGAACTGCTGAACACCGGGGAGCTGTTTTTT	CASSLELLNTGELFF
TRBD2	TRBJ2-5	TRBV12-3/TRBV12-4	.	TGTGCCTGCGGGGGGTCAGCGGGCGAGACCCAGTACTTC	CACGGSAGETQYF
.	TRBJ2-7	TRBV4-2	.	TGTGCCAGCAGCCAATCCAGGGATAGCTCCTACGAGCAGTACTTC	CASSQSRDSSYEQYF
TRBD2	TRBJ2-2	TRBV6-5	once	TGTGCCAGCACTCTACTAGCGGGAGCGGGGGAGCTGTTTTTT	CASTLLAGAGELFF
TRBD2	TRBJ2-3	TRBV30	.	TGTGCCTGTCGGACTAGTCAAGGCACAGATACGCAGTATTTT	CACRTSQGTDTQYF
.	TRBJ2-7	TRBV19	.	TGTGCCAGTAGTATAGAAGCCTCGCGTTCCTACGAGCAGTACTTC	CASSIEASRSYEQYF
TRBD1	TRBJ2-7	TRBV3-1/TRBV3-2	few	TGTGCCAGCAGTTCTCATATGGGGACAGGGGGCTACGAGCAGTACTTC	CASSSHMGTGGYEQYF
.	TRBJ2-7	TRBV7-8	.	TGTGCCAGCAGCCAATCTCCCGGGTTCTCCTACGAGCAGTACTTC	CASSQSPGFSYEQYF
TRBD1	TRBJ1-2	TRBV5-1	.	TGCGCCAGCAGCTTGGGGATTCGACAGGGTAGGAACTATGGCTACACCTTC	CASSLGIRQGRNYGYTF